The 18 T cell receptor beta chains presented below share a single source sample, sequenced in a study of blood T cell repertoires in COVID-19. Data came from immunoSEQ multiplex PCR; TCRdb stores just in-frame clones and leaves some out. This sample carries around 160,000 clones, around 82% of them seen once, and the ten largest clones take approximately 13%. Specimen: peripheral blood. These receptors were taken from a man between 60 and 70 years old with active or convalescent COVID-19.

The CDR3 loop is CASSLGRRFPSQDTQYF. DNA for the CDR3: TGTGCCAGCAGCTTGGGGAGGAGGTTCCCTTCCCAAGATACGCAGTATTTT. V gene TRBV5-4 combines with J gene TRBJ2-3, with D possibly matching TRBD2 (5 bases). In germline, CDR1 is SGHNT, CDR2 YYREEE (reference sequence). This CDR3 has 17 amino acids. Trimming pared 0 bases from V and 5 bases from J, leaving 19 bases between.

The chain joins TRBV5-4 to TRBJ1-1, with 8 positions matching TRBD1. The CDR3 spans 14 residues. CDR1 SGHNT and CDR2 YYREEE come from the germline V gene (reference sequence). V shed 2 bases, J shed 5 bases, and the junction held 5 bases outside the gene matches. The CDR3 protein is CASSLPGQGTEAFF. The CDR3 region has the DNA TGTGCCAGCAGCTTACCCGGACAGGGTACTGAAGCTTTCTTT.

This CDR3 reads CASSPGAGGAGNTIYF. CDR3 bases: TGTGCCAGCTCACCAGGGGCAGGGGGCGCTGGAAACACCATATATTTT. The chain is built from TRBV18 and TRBJ1-3; 8 bases match TRBD1. The CDR3 is 16 amino acids. From germline, CDR1 is KGHSH and CDR2 LQKENI. V lost 2 bases to trimming and J lost 2 bases; unmatched junction nucleotides: 5.

V and J are TRBV24-1 and TRBJ1-5, with 9 positions matching TRBD1. The germline V gene has CDR1 KGHDR and CDR2 SFDVKD. CDR3 length: 15 residues. V gave up 9 bases and J gave up 0 bases; unmatched junction bases: 5. The CDR3 region is CATGTGPYSNQPQHF. CDR3 sequence (DNA): TGTGCCACCGGGACAGGGCCGTATAGCAATCAGCCCCAGCATTTT.

The chain combines TRBV7-2 with TRBJ1-1; weak D call: TRBD1 (5 bases). The CDR3 sequence is 13 residues long. Trimming removed 2 bases from V and 6 bases from J, with 10 bases in between. CDR1 is SGHTA and CDR2 is FQGNSA in the germline V gene. CDR3 coding DNA: TGTGCCAGCAGCTTAAACTTAGGGGCTGAAGCTTTCTTT. Protein sequence: CASSLNLGAEAFF.

This chain uses TRBV30 with TRBJ2-7; TRBD1 is a possible D gene (5 bases). The CDR3 spans 14 residues. Per germline, CDR1 GTSNPN and CDR2 SVGIG (reference sequence). Trimming shortened V by 2 bases and J by 2 bases, and 13 bases separated the two germline ends. The CDR3 DNA follows: TGTGCCTGGAGTTCCAGGGTAGGGGCCTACGAGCAGTACTTC. It specifies CAWSSRVGAYEQYF.

This chain links TRBV28 with TRBJ2-1, with 16 bases that match TRBD2. Germline-derived CDR1 and CDR2 are MDHEN and SYDVKM. V shed 5 bases and J 3 bases; nucleotides not matched to a gene: 7. The CDR3 spans 18 residues. For the CDR3, the DNA is TGTGCCAGCAGTCACGGGACTAGCGGGAGGGCCCACTACAATGAGCAGTTCTTC. Translated: CASSHGTSGRAHYNEQFF.

The J gene is TRBJ2-5, the V gene TRBV18; a weak D match, TRBD1 (5 bases). V was clipped by 4 bases and J by 5 bases, with 17 bases between them. The germline V gene has CDR1 KGHSH and CDR2 LQKENI. The CDR3 covers 15 residues. In DNA, the CDR3 is TGTGCCAGCTCACGGGGCCCGGGCCTACGGGAGACCCAGTACTTC. Translating gives CASSRGPGLRETQYF.

This chain links TRBV7-3 with TRBJ1-6; TRBD1 matches 11 bases. Unmatched junction bases numbered 8, after V lost 5 bases and J lost 8 bases. The length of the CDR3 is 16 residues. Germline V CDR1 and CDR2: SGHTA, FQGTGA. CDR3: CASSPPGQGVYSPLHF. In DNA form, the CDR3 reads TGTGCCAGCAGCCCCCCGGGACAGGGGGTCTATTCACCCCTCCACTTT.

This chain joins TRBV29-1 and TRBJ1-4; D not resolved. CDR1 and CDR2 from the germline V gene are SQVTM and ANQGSEA. V lost 7 bases and J lost 5, with 8 bases in between. The CDR3 is 11 amino acids. The CDR3 DNA sequence: TGCAGCGCCCGACTGAATGAAAAACTGTTTTTT. This encodes CSARLNEKLFF.

In this sample, this clone turned up a few times. J is TRBJ2-7 and V is TRBV5-1; 9 bases agree with TRBD2. The V gene's germline CDR1 is SGHRS and CDR2 YFSETQ. V lost 4 bases, J lost 3 bases, and 11 bases stayed unmatched. This CDR3 is built from 16 residues. Written as DNA, the CDR3 is TGCGCCAGCAGCGTGGTAAATAGCGGGAGTTTCTACGAGCAGTACTTC. It specifies CASSVVNSGSFYEQYF.

The rearrangement joins TRBV28 to TRBJ1-2; D remains ambiguous. The CDR3 runs to 12 residues. CDR1 and CDR2 from the germline V gene are MDHEN and SYDVKM. V was trimmed by 3 bases and J by 7 bases, leaving 9 bases between them. CDR3 coding DNA: TGTGCCAGCAGTTTGAGAGCCCCTGGCTACACCTTC. Translated, it gives CASSLRAPGYTF.

This clone was detected a few times. V usage is TRBV5-6 and J usage is TRBJ2-5, with 7 bases lining up with TRBD2. CDR1 and CDR2 (germline): SGHDT, YYEEEE. The length of the CDR3 is 15 residues. The J segment lost 2 bases and the V segment lost 8 bases, leaving 12 bases of the junction unmatched. Here the CDR3 DNA reads TGTGCCAGTACCGGACCGCCTAGCGGACAAGAGACCCAGTACTTC. This translates into CASTGPPSGQETQYF.

On this clone: Germline is not matched at one junction end, which may reflect a read error. The chain recombines TRBV7-6 with TRBJ2-1; perhaps TRBD2 as D (5 bases). The germline gives CDR1 SGHVS, CDR2 FNYEAQ. The CDR3 has 11 amino acids. The CDR3 DNA sequence: TGTGCCAGCAGCTTACAGGCAAAGGAGGTCTTC. Residues: CASSLQAKEVF.

CDR3: CASSQGQGAWETQYF. The CDR3 bases are TGTGCCAGCAGCCAGGGACAGGGGGCCTGGGAGACCCAGTACTTC. The rearrangement joins TRBV3-1 (or the pseudogene TRBV3-2) to TRBJ2-5; 12 bases match TRBD1. The CDR3 spans 15 residues. After removal of 3 bases from V and 5 bases from J, the junction contained 4 bases not matched to a gene. Germline lookup yields CDR1 LGHDT and CDR2 YNNKEL (reference sequence).

This chain links TRBV21-1 with TRBJ1-3. TRBV21-1 is marked as a pseudogene. The CDR3 consists of 14 residues. In nucleotides, the CDR3 is TGTGCCAGCAGCACCCCGGGAACTGGAAACACCATATATTTT. Amino acids: CASSTPGTGNTIYF.

This clone has only one observation. This chain connects TRBV5-1 to TRBJ1-2, with D possibly being TRBD1 (5 bases). The CDR3 covers 13 residues. Germline V CDR1 and CDR2: SGHRS, YFSETQ. Trimming removed 2 bases from V and 6 bases from J, with 11 bases in between. The CDR3 protein is CASSFGTQDGYTF. The CDR3 DNA is TGCGCCAGCAGCTTCGGGACTCAGGATGGCTACACCTTC.

This chain links TRBV5-1 with TRBJ2-1; 7 bases fit TRBD2. There are 14 residues in the CDR3. The V and J ends lost 3 bases and 8 bases, in that order; junction bases with no gene match: 8. CDR1 is SGHRS, CDR2 YFSETQ, per germline. The chain's CDR3 is CASSWGGSGHEQFF. As DNA, the CDR3 is TGCGCCAGCAGCTGGGGAGGGTCGGGCCATGAGCAGTTCTTC.